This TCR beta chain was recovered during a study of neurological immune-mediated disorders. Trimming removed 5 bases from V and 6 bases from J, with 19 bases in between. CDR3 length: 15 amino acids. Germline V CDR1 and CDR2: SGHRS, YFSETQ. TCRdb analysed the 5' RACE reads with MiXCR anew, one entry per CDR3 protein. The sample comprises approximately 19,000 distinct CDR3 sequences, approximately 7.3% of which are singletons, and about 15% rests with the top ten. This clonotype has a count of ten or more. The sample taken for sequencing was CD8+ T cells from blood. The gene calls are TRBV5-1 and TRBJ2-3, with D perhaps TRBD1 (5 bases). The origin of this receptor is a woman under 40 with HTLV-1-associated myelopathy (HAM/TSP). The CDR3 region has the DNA TGCGCCAGCAGGCCGAGCAGCCAGGGTCGGGATACGCAGTATTTT. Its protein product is CASRPSSQGRDTQYF.